This T cell receptor beta chain was identified during a study of T cells after yellow fever vaccination. Universal primer sites and UMIs were introduced during 5'RACE template-switching synthesis of TCR cDNA. TCRdb fed the 5' RACE reads into MiXCR, producing one record per CDR3 protein. This repertoire shows 50,000 or so distinct CDR3 sequences, about 6.6% found once; its top ten account for around 24%. Germline V gives CDR1 MNHEY, CDR2 SMNVEV (reference sequence). Deletions cut 0 bases from V and 5 bases from J, with 7 bases between. The CDR3 totals 13 residues. This clonotype was counted at least ten times.

This sequence was found in a man younger than 30 who received the YFV17D yellow fever vaccine. The rearrangement joins TRBV27 to TRBJ1-2, with D unclear. The sequenced sample was CD8+ T cells not binding an NS4B(214-222) dextramer, sorted from PBMCs, obtained 35 to 50 days after the first yellow fever vaccination. The CDR3 protein is CASSLSRGYGYTF. The CDR3 bases are TGTGCCAGCAGTTTATCGCGAGGTTATGGCTACACCTTC.